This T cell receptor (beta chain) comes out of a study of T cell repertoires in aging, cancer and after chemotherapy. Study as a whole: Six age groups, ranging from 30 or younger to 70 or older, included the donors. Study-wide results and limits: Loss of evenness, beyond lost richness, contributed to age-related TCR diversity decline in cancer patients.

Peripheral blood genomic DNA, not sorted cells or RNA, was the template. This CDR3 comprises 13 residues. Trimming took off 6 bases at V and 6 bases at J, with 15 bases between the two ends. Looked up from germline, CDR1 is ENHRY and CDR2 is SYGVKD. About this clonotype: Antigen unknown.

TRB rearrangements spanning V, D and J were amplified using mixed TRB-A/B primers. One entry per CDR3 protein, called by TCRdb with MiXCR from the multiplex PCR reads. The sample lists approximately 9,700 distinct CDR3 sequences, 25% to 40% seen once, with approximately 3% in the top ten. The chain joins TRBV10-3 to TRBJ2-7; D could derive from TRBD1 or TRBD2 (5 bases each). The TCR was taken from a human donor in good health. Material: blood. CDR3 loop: CAIRGVGGPEQYF. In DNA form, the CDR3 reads TGTGCCATCAGGGGGGTCGGTGGGCCCGAGCAGTACTTC.